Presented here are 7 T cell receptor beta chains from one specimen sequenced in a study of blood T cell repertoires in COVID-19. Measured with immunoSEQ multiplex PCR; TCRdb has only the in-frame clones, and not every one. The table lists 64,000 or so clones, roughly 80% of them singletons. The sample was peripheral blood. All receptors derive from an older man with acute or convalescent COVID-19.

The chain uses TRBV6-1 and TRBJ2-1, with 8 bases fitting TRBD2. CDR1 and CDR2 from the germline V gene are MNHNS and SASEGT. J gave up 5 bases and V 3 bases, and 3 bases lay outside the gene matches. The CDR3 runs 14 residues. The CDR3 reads CASSETSANNEQFF. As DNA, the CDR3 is TGTGCCAGCAGTGAGACTAGCGCGAACAATGAGCAGTTCTTC.

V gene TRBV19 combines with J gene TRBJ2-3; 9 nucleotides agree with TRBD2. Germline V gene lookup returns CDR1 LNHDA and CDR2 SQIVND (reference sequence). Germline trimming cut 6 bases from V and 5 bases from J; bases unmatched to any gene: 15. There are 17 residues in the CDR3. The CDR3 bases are TGTGCCAGTAGCAGCGGCCTTAGCGGGAGAAAAAAAGATACGCAGTATTTT. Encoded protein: CASSSGLSGRKKDTQYF.

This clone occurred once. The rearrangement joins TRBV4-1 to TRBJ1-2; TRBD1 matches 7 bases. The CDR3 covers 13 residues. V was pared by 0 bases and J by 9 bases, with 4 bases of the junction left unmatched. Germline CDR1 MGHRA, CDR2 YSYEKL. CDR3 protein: CASSQEPQGSYTF. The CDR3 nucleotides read TGCGCCAGCAGCCAAGAACCACAGGGGAGCTACACCTTC.

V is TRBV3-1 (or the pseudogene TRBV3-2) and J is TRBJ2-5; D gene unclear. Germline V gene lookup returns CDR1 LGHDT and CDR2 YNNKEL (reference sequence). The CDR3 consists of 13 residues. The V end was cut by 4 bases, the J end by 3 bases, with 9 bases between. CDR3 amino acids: CASSPNEKETQYF. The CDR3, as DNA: TGTGCCAGCAGCCCGAATGAGAAAGAGACCCAGTACTTC.

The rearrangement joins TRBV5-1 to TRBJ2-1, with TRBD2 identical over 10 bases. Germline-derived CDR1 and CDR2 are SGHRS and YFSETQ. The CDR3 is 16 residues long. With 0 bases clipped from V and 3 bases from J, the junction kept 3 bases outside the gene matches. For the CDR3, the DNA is TGCGCCAGCAGCTTGGAGCCTAGCGGGAGCTACAATGAGCAGTTCTTC. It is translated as CASSLEPSGSYNEQFF.

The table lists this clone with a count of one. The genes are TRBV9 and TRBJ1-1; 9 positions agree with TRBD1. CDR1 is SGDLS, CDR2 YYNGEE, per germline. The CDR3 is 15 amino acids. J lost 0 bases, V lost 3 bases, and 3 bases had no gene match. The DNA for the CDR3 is TGTGCCAGCAGCGGGAGGACAGGGGTGAACACTGAAGCTTTCTTT. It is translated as CASSGRTGVNTEAFF. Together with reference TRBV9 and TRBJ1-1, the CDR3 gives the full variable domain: DSGVTQTPKHLITATGQRVTLRCSPRSGDLSVYWYQQSLDQGLQFLIQYYNGEERAKGNILERFSAQQFPDLHSELNLSSLELGDSALYFCASSGRTGVNTEAFFGQGTRLTVV.

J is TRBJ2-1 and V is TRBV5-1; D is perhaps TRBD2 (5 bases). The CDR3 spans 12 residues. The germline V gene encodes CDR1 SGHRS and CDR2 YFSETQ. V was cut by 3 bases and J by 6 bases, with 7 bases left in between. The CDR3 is CASSSSGNEQFF. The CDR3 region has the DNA TGCGCCAGCAGCTCAAGCGGCAATGAGCAGTTCTTC.